This TCR beta chain came from a study of human T cells and chemical hapten exposure. Study-wide findings and caveats: Higher patch test scores went with higher counts of PT1 expanded TCRs.

It was the library that attached unique molecular identifiers to individual cDNA molecules. In the study's own analysis: Counting gave a median of around 96,000 TCRs per sample, with values ranging from about 23,224 to 700,000. TCRdb ran MiXCR on the RACE reads and lists one entry per CDR3 protein. The V and J calls shown here were made by TCRdb, not taken from the authors' results. The table has some 38,000 distinct CDR3 sequences, 5% to 8% seen once; the top ten hold around 10%. This CDR3 is built from 13 residues. CDR1 and CDR2 from the germline V gene are DFQATT and SNEGSKA (reference sequence). Trimming left V 4 bases short and J 8 bases short, with 15 bases between. The time point is: patch test 1, 2 weeks after DPC sensitization. Treatment here: therapeutic diphenylcyclopropenone sensitization with weekly scalp DPC. Unfractionated whole blood served as the source for total RNA extraction. Regarding this clonotype: Its specificity is not known. It may be a read error: a sequence one base away is much more abundant.

The sequences come from whole blood, collected in connection with sensitization to the hapten diphenylcyclopropenone (DPC). This receptor was identified in a woman aged 30 to 39 with alopecia areata. Some clones in this sample may be carry-over from other donors' samples. V and J are TRBV20-1 and TRBJ2-1; a weak D match, TRBD1 (5 bases). The CDR3: CSAKRIGEDEQFF. For the CDR3, the DNA is TGCAGTGCTAAAAGGATAGGGGAAGATGAGCAGTTCTTC.